A single T cell receptor (beta chain) is shown here with its context. Its target is unknown. This entry belongs to a study of cytomegalovirus exposure and HLA in healthy donors. The study's findings and limits: CMV serostatus stood as the only immune exposure information on hand. When a later analysis was performed, an Asian-associated ancestry cluster reportedly had fewer N-insertions than the roughly 690-donor mean. Rates of TCR association differed by HLA locus in a later analysis, with DRB1 highest and HLA-C lowest. 164 TCR beta chains were listed as cytomegalovirus-associated.

This PCR relied on a set of 60 Vbeta primers and 13 Jbeta primers. Produced via immunoSEQ multiplex PCR; TCRdb's table is partial and in-frame only. The data hold around 140,000 clones, with 78% observed a single time. The germline CDR1 and CDR2 sequences are LNHNV and YYDKDF (reference sequence). V was trimmed by 3 bases and J by 7 bases, leaving 13 bases between them. The CDR3 runs to 14 residues. The sequence was collected from a young woman in good health and CMV-seropositive. The chain recombines TRBV15 with TRBJ2-4, with D maybe TRBD2 (5 bases). Sequencing used PBMCs. DNA for the CDR3: TGTGCCACCAGCAGCCAGAGCGGCCGGAACATTCAGTACTTC. This codes for CATSSQSGRNIQYF.